This T cell receptor beta chain is from a study of T cell repertoires and HLA-DP antigens. Germline V lookup: CDR1 SGHTA, CDR2 FQGNSA. This CDR3 has 16 residues. Trimming left V 0 bases short and J 0 bases short, with 10 bases between. For pre-culture CD4+ samples, the target was approximately 200,000 T cell genomes. Data came from immunoSEQ multiplex PCR; TCRdb stores just in-frame clones and leaves some out. The repertoire has about 89,000 clones, approximately 86% of them found once; the top ten carry about 1.5%. Turning to this clone: Antigen unknown.

Sample: CD4+ T cells from PBMCs. This receptor was identified in a man in his fifties or sixties in good health and CMV-seronegative. The J gene is TRBJ2-3, the V gene TRBV7-2; possibly TRBD2 for D (6 bases). The CDR3 region is CASSLAGGSSTDTQYF. CDR3 nucleotide sequence: TGTGCCAGCAGCTTAGCCGGGGGATCTAGCACAGATACGCAGTATTTT. The full variable domain, in which reference TRBV7-2 and TRBJ2-3 provide the parts outside the CDR3, is GAGVSQSPSNKVTEKGKDVELRCDPISGHTALYWYRQSLGQGLEFLIYFQGNSAPDKSGLPSDRFSAERTGGSVSTLTIQRTQQEDSAVYLCASSLAGGSSTDTQYFGPGTRLTVL.